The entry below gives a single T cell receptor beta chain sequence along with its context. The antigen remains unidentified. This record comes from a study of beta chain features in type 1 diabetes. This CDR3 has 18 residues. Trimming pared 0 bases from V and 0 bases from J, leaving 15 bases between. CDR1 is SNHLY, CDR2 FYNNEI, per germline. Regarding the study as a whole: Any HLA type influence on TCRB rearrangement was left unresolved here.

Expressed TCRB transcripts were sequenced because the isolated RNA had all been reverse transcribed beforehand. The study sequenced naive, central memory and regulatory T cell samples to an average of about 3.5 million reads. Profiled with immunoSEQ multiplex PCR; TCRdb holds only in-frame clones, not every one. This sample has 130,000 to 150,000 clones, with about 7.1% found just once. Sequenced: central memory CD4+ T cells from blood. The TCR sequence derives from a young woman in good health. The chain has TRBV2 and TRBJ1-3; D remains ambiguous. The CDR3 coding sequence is TGTGCCAGCAGTGAAGCGAGGGTAACGGCGGTCTCTGGAAACACCATATATTTT. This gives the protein CASSEARVTAVSGNTIYF. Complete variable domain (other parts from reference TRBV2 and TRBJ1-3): EPEVTQTPSHQVTQMGQEVILRCVPISNHLYFYWYRQILGQKVEFLVSFYNNEISEKSEIFDDQFSVERPDGSNFTLKIRSTKLEDSAMYFCASSEARVTAVSGNTIYFGEGSWLTVV.